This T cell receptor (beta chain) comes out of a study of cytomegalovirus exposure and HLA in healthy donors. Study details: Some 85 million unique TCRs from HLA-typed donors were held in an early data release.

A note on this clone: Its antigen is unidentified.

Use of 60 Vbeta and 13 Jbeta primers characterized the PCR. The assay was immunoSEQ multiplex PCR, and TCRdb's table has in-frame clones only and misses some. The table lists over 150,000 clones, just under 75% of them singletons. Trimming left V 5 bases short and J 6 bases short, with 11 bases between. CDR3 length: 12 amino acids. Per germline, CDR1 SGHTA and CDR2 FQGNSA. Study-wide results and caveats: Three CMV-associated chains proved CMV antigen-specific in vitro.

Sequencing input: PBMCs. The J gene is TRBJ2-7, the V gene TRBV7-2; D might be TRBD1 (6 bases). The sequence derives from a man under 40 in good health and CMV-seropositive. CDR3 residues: CASSRTGTEQYF. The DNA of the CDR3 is TGTGCCAGCAGCCGTACAGGGACCGAGCAGTACTTC.